This TCR beta chain was profiled in a study of T-cell reconstitution after alpha-beta-depleted transplantation in children. This clonotype was observed many times. The CDR3 covers 13 residues. From germline, CDR1 is LGHDT and CDR2 YNNKEL (reference sequence). Trimming removed 4 bases from V and 7 bases from J, with 11 bases in between. Unique molecular identifiers were incorporated during preparation of the TCRbeta library. TCRdb recomputed calls from the PCR reads with MiXCR, one row per CDR3 protein. Of roughly 160,000 distinct CDR3 sequences in the sample, around 10% are singletons; the top ten hold approximately 13%.

Specimen: PBMCs, collected before TCRalphabeta/CD19-depleted stem cell transplant. The gene calls are TRBV3-1 and TRBJ2-1; the D is unclear. This receptor was identified in a boy aged 2-9 years with acute myeloid leukemia, due to receive a stem cell transplant. CDR3 in DNA: TGTGCCAGCAGCCTTTATTCCAGTAATGAGCAGTTCTTC. Translating it yields CASSLYSSNEQFF.